These 30 T cell receptor beta chains came from one sample sequenced in a study of beta chain features in type 1 diabetes. Isolated RNA was reverse transcribed in full, so expressed TCRB transcripts were sequenced. TCRdb's copy holds only in-frame clones and misses some; the assay was immunoSEQ multiplex PCR. The table shows 200,000 to 250,000 clones, with around an eighth occurring only once. Sequencing was done on a sample of naive CD4+ T cells from blood. The receptors stem from a woman between 40 and 50 years old in good health.

The CDR3, as DNA: TGCGCCAGCAGCGCGGGACAGGGTTGGTACGAGCAGTACTTC. Encoded protein: CASSAGQGWYEQYF. The chain combines TRBV5-1 with TRBJ2-7, with TRBD1 matching over 9 bases. CDR1 and CDR2 from the germline V gene are SGHRS and YFSETQ. V dropped 4 bases and J dropped 4; count of bases not matched to a gene: 6. This CDR3 contains 14 residues.

This chain links TRBV19 with TRBJ1-5; unclear D gene. Germline V lookup: CDR1 LNHDA, CDR2 SQIVND (reference sequence). Trimming took 7 bases from V and 3 from J, leaving 10 bases between them. This CDR3 spans 13 amino acids. DNA of the CDR3: TGTGCCAGTACCGGACTTAACAATCAGCCCCAGCATTTT. It encodes CASTGLNNQPQHF.

This clone was counted ten times or more. The sample holds other DNA sequences that translate to the same CDR3. The CDR3 spells CASSIAGNTGELFF. CDR3 in DNA: TGTGCCAGTAGTATAGCAGGAAACACCGGGGAGCTGTTTTTT. The V gene is TRBV19, the J gene TRBJ2-2, with D hard to call. The V and J ends lost 1 base and 2 bases respectively, with 5 bases between them. The CDR3 runs to 14 residues. The V gene's germline CDR1 is LNHDA and CDR2 SQIVND (reference sequence). Full variable domain (missing parts from reference TRBV19 and TRBJ2-2): DGGITQSPKYLFRKEGQNVTLSCEQNLNHDAMYWYRQDPGQGLRLIYYSQIVNDFQKGDIAEGYSVSREKKESFPLTVTSAQKNPTAFYLCASSIAGNTGELFFGEGSRLTVL.

This clone has only a few counts. The V call is TRBV19, the J call TRBJ1-2; possible D gene TRBD1, 6 bases. The germline CDR1 and CDR2 sequences are LNHDA and SQIVND (reference sequence). The V gene lost 3 bases and the J gene lost 7 bases, with 21 bases spanning the gap. The CDR3 is 16 amino acids. The CDR3 is CASSMVRGNILGGYTF. Written as DNA, the CDR3 is TGTGCCAGTAGTATGGTGAGGGGGAACATTCTCGGTGGCTACACCTTC.

This clone was picked up a small number of times. The genes are TRBV19 and TRBJ1-5; D possibly corresponds to TRBD1 (5 bases). CDR3 length equals 13 residues. Trimming cost V 4 bases and J 4 bases, with 8 bases left between them. Germline V gives CDR1 LNHDA, CDR2 SQIVND (reference sequence). The CDR3 nucleotides are TGTGCCAGTAGTACTAGGGGAAATCAGCCCCAGCATTTT. Translated: CASSTRGNQPQHF.

The chain has TRBV5-1 and TRBJ2-5; D is perhaps TRBD2 (6 bases). The tail of the sequence fits TRBJ2-7 better, so the J call may be wrong. This CDR3 has 13 residues. Germline V gene lookup returns CDR1 SGHRS and CDR2 YFSETQ. In nucleotides, the CDR3 is TGCGCCAGCAGCCCTAGCGTTTCCTACGAGCAGTACTTC. Translating gives CASSPSVSYEQYF.

A word on this clone: Germline and junction disagree at one end, which may indicate a read error. This sequence joins TRBV5-4 and TRBJ2-5; TRBD1 might be the D (5 bases). The CDR3 length is 17 residues. From germline, CDR1 is SGHNT and CDR2 YYREEE (reference sequence). This CDR3 reads CTSSFRSDMGLRETQYF. CDR3 sequence (DNA): TGTACCAGCAGCTTTCGGTCGGATATGGGGCTACGAGAGACCCAGTACTTC.

This clone turned up a few times. V gene TRBV9 combines with J gene TRBJ2-7, with 8 bases matching TRBD2. The CDR3 loop spans 13 amino acids. V trimming: 2 bases; J trimming: 6 bases; junction bases outside the gene matches: 4. The germline V gene encodes CDR1 SGDLS and CDR2 YYNGEE. The CDR3 sequence is CASSVPAGGEQYF. For the CDR3, the DNA is TGTGCCAGCAGCGTCCCCGCGGGGGGCGAGCAGTACTTC.

J is TRBJ1-6 and V is TRBV29-1, with D unresolved. Trimming pared 0 bases from V and 6 bases from J, leaving 3 bases between. The CDR3 extends over 12 amino acids. The germline V gene encodes CDR1 SQVTM and CDR2 ANQGSEA. The CDR3 is CSVEDGNSPLHF. The CDR3 DNA sequence: TGCAGCGTTGAAGACGGTAATTCACCCCTCCACTTT.

The chain uses TRBV7-2 and TRBJ2-1, with D maybe TRBD1 (6 bases). CDR1 is SGHTA and CDR2 is FQGNSA in the germline V gene. CDR3 length: 12 residues. V was pared by 5 bases and J by 9 bases, with 11 bases between. The CDR3, as DNA: TGTGCCAGCAGCAGGGGGTTGGCTGAGCAGTTCTTC. Its protein is CASSRGLAEQFF.

The V call is TRBV7-8, the J call TRBJ2-2, with D possibly matching TRBD2 (5 bases). Germline-derived CDR1 and CDR2 are SGHVS and FQNEAQ. CDR3 size: 16 residues. The V end was cut by 5 bases, the J end by 6 bases, with 19 bases between. The CDR3 region is CASSTRIGSPAGELFF. The CDR3 DNA follows: TGTGCCAGCAGCACTAGGATCGGGTCCCCAGCCGGGGAGCTGTTTTTT.

This clone was detected a few times. The chain links TRBV6-6 to TRBJ2-1; TRBD1 might be the D (6 bases). The CDR3 contains 15 residues. The germline gives CDR1 MNHNY, CDR2 SVGAGI (reference sequence). V lost 5 bases, J lost 8 bases, and 19 bases lay in between. CDR3: CASSRGFQGLDEQFF. DNA of the CDR3: TGTGCCAGCAGTAGGGGGTTCCAGGGTTTGGATGAGCAGTTCTTC.

This clone was seen at least ten times. Compared with germline, one end of the junction differs, possibly owing to a read error. The chain links TRBV29-1 to TRBJ2-3, with TRBD2 matching 14 bases. CDR1 and CDR2 (germline): SQVTM, ANQGSEA. The CDR3 covers 16 residues. CDR3 sequence reads: CSVEWTSGGSRDTQYF. The CDR3 DNA sequence: TGCAGCGTTGAATGGACTAGCGGGGGGAGCAGAGATACGCAGTATTTT.

V usage is TRBV5-8 and J usage is TRBJ2-5; 7 nucleotides match TRBD1. CDR3 length: 15 residues. Trimming at V came to 4 bases and at J to 2 bases, leaving 8 bases not matched to a gene. Germline-derived CDR1 and CDR2 are SGHTS and YDEGEE. The CDR3 loop is CASSPRTGAQETQYF. The CDR3 coding sequence is TGTGCCAGCAGCCCAAGGACAGGAGCACAAGAGACCCAGTACTTC.

This clone turned up a few times. The chain links TRBV4-1 to TRBJ2-1; 11 bases map to TRBD2. The trim removed 5 bases at V and 6 bases at J, leaving 6 bases unmatched. The germline V gene encodes CDR1 MGHRA and CDR2 YSYEKL. This CDR3 contains 15 residues. For the CDR3, the DNA is TGCGCCAGCAGCTCGGGTAGCGGGGGGGCCAATGAGCAGTTCTTC. This gives the protein CASSSGSGGANEQFF.

The chain uses TRBV19 and TRBJ2-1, with 8 nucleotides matching TRBD2. The V gene end was trimmed by 8 bases and the J gene end by 9 bases; junction bases not matched to a gene: 12. Germline V CDR1 and CDR2: LNHDA, SQIVND (reference sequence). The CDR3 totals 14 residues. CDR3 region: CASFDGGADGEQFF. The DNA of the CDR3 is TGTGCCAGTTTCGACGGGGGGGCGGATGGTGAGCAGTTCTTC.

This clone showed up just a few times. The V gene is TRBV19, the J gene TRBJ2-3; weak D call: TRBD2 (6 bases). The V gene's germline CDR1 is LNHDA and CDR2 SQIVND (reference sequence). Trimming removed 5 bases at V and 2 bases at J, with 8 bases between. This CDR3 has 13 residues. CDR3 in DNA: TGTGCCAGTAGTCGCGGGGTCACAGATACGCAGTATTTT. As protein: CASSRGVTDTQYF.

The table lists this clone with a few counts. V gene TRBV9 combines with J gene TRBJ2-7, with TRBD1 matching 9 bases. CDR3 size: 14 residues. V was clipped by 4 bases and J by 9 bases; unmatched bases: 11. Germline assignment: CDR1 SGDLS and CDR2 YYNGEE. CDR3 bases: TGTGCCAGCAGCATGGGACAGGGCCAGTTAGGGCAGTACTTC. Amino acids: CASSMGQGQLGQYF.

This clone showed up just a few times. The V and J genes are TRBV7-6 and TRBJ1-6, with D uncertain. The V gene lost 1 base and the J gene lost 7 bases, with 11 bases spanning the gap. CDR3 size: 15 residues. Germline lookup yields CDR1 SGHVS and CDR2 FNYEAQ. CDR3 loop: CASSLGQAPNSPLHF. DNA for the CDR3: TGTGCCAGCAGCTTAGGGCAGGCCCCGAATTCACCCCTCCACTTT.

In this sample, this clone turned up many times. J is TRBJ1-1 and V is TRBV7-9, with D perhaps matching TRBD1 (6 bases). Germline V gives CDR1 SEHNR, CDR2 FQNEAQ (reference sequence). This CDR3 has 16 residues. The V end was cut by 2 bases, the J end by 0 bases, with 13 bases between. The CDR3 spells CASSLSPGAMNTEAFF. The CDR3 bases are TGTGCCAGCAGCTTAAGTCCAGGGGCGATGAACACTGAAGCTTTCTTT. The full variable domain, with the rest looked up from reference TRBV7-9 and TRBJ1-1, is DTGVSQNPRHKITKRGQNVTFRCDPISEHNRLYWYRQTLGQGPEFLTYFQNEAQLEKSRLLSDRFSAERPKGSFSTLEIQRTEQGDSAMYLCASSLSPGAMNTEAFFGQGTRLTVV.

The V call is TRBV7-2, the J call TRBJ2-7, with 9 bases lining up with TRBD2. Germline loops: CDR1 SGHTA, CDR2 FQGNSA. This CDR3 has 15 residues. With V trimmed by 2 bases and J by 1 base, 3 bases remained unmatched. CDR3 region: CASSLLAGGSYEQYF. The CDR3 nucleotides are TGTGCCAGCAGCTTACTTGCGGGGGGGTCCTACGAGCAGTACTTC.

The rearrangement links TRBV5-6 to TRBJ1-3; perhaps TRBD1 as D (6 bases). The germline V gene encodes CDR1 SGHDT and CDR2 YYEEEE. The CDR3 is made up of 15 amino acids. V gave up 4 bases and J gave up 4 bases, with 15 bases separating them. The CDR3 sequence: CASSLNRVPGNTIYF. The CDR3 bases are TGTGCCAGCAGCCTGAACAGGGTCCCCGGAAACACCATATATTTT.

This clone was detected only a few times. V and J are TRBV2 and TRBJ1-6; 9 nucleotides align to TRBD1. Trimming cost V 4 bases and J 9 bases; bases outside gene matches: 4. This CDR3 region has 14 residues. Germline V CDR1 and CDR2: SNHLY, FYNNEI. The CDR3 DNA reads TGTGCCAGCAGTGTAGGACAGGGGACTTCACCCCTCCACTTT. It translates to CASSVGQGTSPLHF.

V usage is TRBV7-9 and J usage is TRBJ1-2; D is possibly TRBD1 (6 bases). The ends were cut back, 2 bases at V and 8 bases at J, with 15 bases in the middle. Germline lookup yields CDR1 SEHNR and CDR2 FQNEAQ (reference sequence). The CDR3 contains 14 residues. For the CDR3, the DNA is TGTGCCAGCAGCTTAACAACAGGGTCGGAGGGCTACACCTTC. Amino acid sequence: CASSLTTGSEGYTF.

This clone was found a few times. The gene calls are TRBV5-1 and TRBJ2-1; no reliable D call. Trimming removed 0 bases at V and 0 bases at J, with 7 bases between. Germline CDR1 reads SGHRS; CDR2 reads YFSETQ. The CDR3 is 15 amino acids. The CDR3 DNA is TGCGCCAGCAGCTTGGAAGATAGCTCCTACAATGAGCAGTTCTTC. It specifies CASSLEDSSYNEQFF.

This chain connects TRBV10-3 to TRBJ1-1, with 9 bases lining up with TRBD1. CDR1 ENHRY and CDR2 SYGVKD come from the germline V gene. The CDR3 is 14 residues long. Trimming at V came to 6 bases and at J to 7 bases, leaving 9 bases not matched to a gene. CDR3 DNA: TGTGCCATCAGAACGAAGGGACAGGGCGGTGAAGCTTTCTTT. It yields the protein CAIRTKGQGGEAFF.

This sequence joins TRBV7-9 and TRBJ2-1; 12 nucleotides agree with TRBD2. Germline-derived CDR1 and CDR2 are SEHNR and FQNEAQ (reference sequence). CDR3 length: 18 amino acids. V was clipped by 1 base and J by 9 bases; unmatched bases: 13. The CDR3 nucleotides read TGTGCCAGCAGCTTAGAGCTAGCGGGGGGGCCCAGCATGGGTGAGCAGTTCTTC. Protein sequence: CASSLELAGGPSMGEQFF.

This clone has a handful of counts. V gene TRBV7-2 combines with J gene TRBJ2-1; 8 bases align to TRBD1. This CDR3 contains 15 residues. Germline lookup yields CDR1 SGHTA and CDR2 FQGNSA. The V gene end was trimmed by 5 bases and the J gene end by 6 bases; junction bases not matched to a gene: 9. The CDR3 spells CASSPWTGNVNEQFF. Written as DNA, the CDR3 is TGTGCCAGCAGCCCTTGGACAGGGAATGTCAATGAGCAGTTCTTC.

This clone has just a few counts. The CDR3 DNA follows: TGTGCCAGCAGCTTAGGACAGGGATTAAACACTGAAGCTTTCTTT. It specifies CASSLGQGLNTEAFF. The rearrangement links TRBV7-9 to TRBJ1-1; 7 bases match TRBD1. The CDR3 spans 15 residues. V was pared by 1 base and J by 2 bases, with 4 bases of the junction left unmatched. Germline assignment: CDR1 SEHNR and CDR2 FQNEAQ (reference sequence).

The table lists this clone with a few counts. The rearrangement links TRBV5-1 to TRBJ1-2; a weak D match, TRBD1 (6 bases). Germline CDR1 is SGHRS and CDR2 is YFSETQ. Between the trimmed V and J ends, which lost 2 bases and 5 bases, there was a span of 25 bases. The CDR3 sequence is 18 residues long. The CDR3 DNA is TGCGCCAGCAGCTTAACGCTGCCTATCCTCGACAGGATGTATGGCTACACCTTC. It codes for CASSLTLPILDRMYGYTF.